This T cell receptor beta chain appears in the sequencing data of a study of human T cells and chemical hapten exposure. One entry per CDR3 protein, called by TCRdb with MiXCR from the RACE reads. The sample records fewer than 400,000 distinct CDR3 sequences, about 7% being singletons. Study results and limitations: DPC sensitization did not alter TCRs above 1 in 1000 frequency.

This clonotype was recorded a few times. The antigen remains unidentified. The CDR3 consists of 14 residues. CDR1 is DFQATT and CDR2 is SNEGSKA in the germline V gene (reference sequence). V shed 5 bases and J 5 bases; nucleotides not matched to a gene: 7. Regarding time point: patch test 1, 2 weeks after DPC sensitization. The treatment is: therapeutic diphenylcyclopropenone sensitization with weekly scalp DPC. The J gene is TRBJ1-5, the V gene TRBV20-1; 9 bases match TRBD1. This clonotype originated in a woman aged 18 to 35 with alopecia areata. Some clones in this sample may be carry-over from other donors' samples. Material: whole blood, obtained in connection with sensitization to the hapten diphenylcyclopropenone (DPC). CDR3 bases: TGCAGTGCTCGGACGGACAGGGGCGATCAGCCCCAGCATTTT. Translation gives CSARTDRGDQPQHF.